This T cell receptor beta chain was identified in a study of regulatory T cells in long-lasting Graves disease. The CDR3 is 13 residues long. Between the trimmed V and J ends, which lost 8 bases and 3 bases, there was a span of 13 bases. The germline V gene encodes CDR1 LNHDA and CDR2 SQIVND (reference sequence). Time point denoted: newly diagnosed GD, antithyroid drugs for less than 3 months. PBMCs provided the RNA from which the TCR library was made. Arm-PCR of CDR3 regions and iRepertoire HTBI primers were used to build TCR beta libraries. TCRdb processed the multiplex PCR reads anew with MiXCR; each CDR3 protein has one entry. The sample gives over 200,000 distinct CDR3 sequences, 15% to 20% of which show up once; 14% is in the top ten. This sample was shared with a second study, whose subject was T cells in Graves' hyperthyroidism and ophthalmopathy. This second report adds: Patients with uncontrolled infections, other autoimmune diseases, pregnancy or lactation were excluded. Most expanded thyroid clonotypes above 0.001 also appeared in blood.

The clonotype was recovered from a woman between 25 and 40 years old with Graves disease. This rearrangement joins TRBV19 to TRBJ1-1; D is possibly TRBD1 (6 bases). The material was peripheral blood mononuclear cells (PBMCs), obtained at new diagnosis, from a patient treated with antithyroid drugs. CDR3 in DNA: TGTGCCAGTTTTTCAGGGGCTTACACTGAAGCTTTCTTT. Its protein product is CASFSGAYTEAFF.